The 24 T cell receptor beta chains listed next were all sequenced from one sample in a study of brain T cells in children with intractable seizures. Sequencing used immunoSEQ multiplex PCR; TCRdb keeps in-frame clones, though not all of them. The sample carries about 320,000 clones, roughly 93% recorded once. Time point defined: blood from clinic visit 5 months post-surgery; TSC patient then seizure free. The source was peripheral blood, collected 4 to 5 months after surgery. The source of these receptors is a boy younger than two with tuberous sclerosis and intractable seizures.

The chain couples TRBV6-5 to TRBJ2-5; D not resolved. V was pared by 6 bases and J by 0 bases, with 5 bases between. CDR1 is MNHEY, CDR2 SVGAGI, per germline. The CDR3 covers 12 residues. CDR3 region: CASRRNQETQYF. CDR3 bases: TGTGCCAGCAGAAGGAACCAAGAGACCCAGTACTTC.

This rearrangement joins TRBV5-8 to TRBJ2-1; 11 positions agree with TRBD2. Trimming at V came to 6 bases and at J to 4 bases, leaving 9 bases not matched to a gene. This CDR3 contains 16 residues. CDR1 and CDR2 (germline): SGHTS, YDEGEE. This CDR3 reads CASIKTLAGVYNEQFF. CDR3 coding DNA: TGTGCCAGCATTAAGACACTAGCGGGGGTATACAATGAGCAGTTCTTC. The whole variable domain, filled in from reference TRBV5-8 and TRBJ2-1, reads EAGVTQSPTHLIKTRGQQATLRCSPISGHTSVYWYQQALGLGLQFLLWYDEGEERNRGNFPPRFSGRQFPNYSSELNVNALELEDSALYLCASIKTLAGVYNEQFFGPGTRLTVL.

The chain joins TRBV29-1 to TRBJ1-1, with D possibly matching TRBD1 (6 bases). Germline CDR1 SQVTM, CDR2 ANQGSEA. There are 11 residues in the CDR3. Between the trimmed V and J ends, which lost 4 bases and 7 bases, there was a span of 10 bases. Here the CDR3 reads CSVGGPFEAFF. DNA for the CDR3: TGCAGCGTTGGGGGGCCTTTTGAAGCTTTCTTT.

A note on this clone: Other DNA sequences of this sample code for an identical CDR3. The rearrangement uses TRBV27 and TRBJ1-2; D remains unclear. This CDR3 region has 13 residues. CDR1 is MNHEY, CDR2 SMNVEV, per germline (reference sequence). The V end lost 3 bases, the J end lost 2 bases, and 7 bases lay between the germline ends. This CDR3 is CASSLSGNYGYTF. CDR3 bases: TGTGCCAGCAGTTTGTCTGGGAACTATGGCTACACCTTC.

This chain links TRBV19 with TRBJ1-1; TRBD1 matches 8 bases. Trimming cost V 9 bases and J 3 bases; bases outside gene matches: 12. The CDR3 is 15 amino acids. CDR1 is LNHDA and CDR2 is SQIVND in the germline V gene (reference sequence). CDR3 residues: CASRGQGGWDTEAFF. Written as DNA, the CDR3 is TGTGCCAGCAGAGGACAGGGTGGATGGGACACTGAAGCTTTCTTT.

This chain uses TRBV6-5 with TRBJ2-7, with 9 bases aligning to TRBD2. Germline V CDR1 and CDR2: MNHEY, SVGAGI. V trimming: 2 bases; J trimming: 2 bases; junction bases outside the gene matches: 7. There are 16 residues in the CDR3. In DNA, the CDR3 is TGTGCCAGCAGTTACGGGGTAGCGGGAGCTACCTACGAGCAGTACTTC. It yields the protein CASSYGVAGATYEQYF.

This chain joins TRBV27 and TRBJ1-4, with a possible D match to TRBD1 (5 bases). V lost 6 bases and J lost 2, with 22 bases in between. The CDR3 contains 18 residues. Germline loops: CDR1 MNHEY, CDR2 SMNVEV (reference sequence). This CDR3 is CASSGSPGRIGTNEKLFF. CDR3 DNA: TGTGCCAGCAGCGGGTCCCCGGGGCGCATCGGCACTAATGAAAAACTGTTTTTT.

The chain links TRBV12-5 to TRBJ2-7; 15 positions agree with TRBD2. The CDR3 is 16 amino acids. Unmatched junction bases numbered 4, after V lost 4 bases and J lost 3 bases. Germline V gives CDR1 LGHNT, CDR2 FRNRAP. Here the CDR3 reads CASGWGLAGGLYEQYF. The CDR3 bases are TGTGCTAGTGGTTGGGGACTAGCGGGAGGACTCTACGAGCAGTACTTC.

On this clone itself: Its ends do not fully match the called genes, so a read error is possible. The J gene is TRBJ2-7, the V gene TRBV7-7; D is uncertain. Per germline, CDR1 SSHAT and CDR2 FNYEAQ (reference sequence). The CDR3 sequence is 16 residues long. CDR3 residues: CASTPFGRKSSYEQYF. Written as DNA, the CDR3 is TGTGCTAGCACCCCGTTCGGGCGGAAGAGCTCCTACGAGCAGTACTTC.

V is TRBV7-9 and J is TRBJ1-2, with no clear D. The CDR3 is made up of 13 amino acids. Germline lookup yields CDR1 SEHNR and CDR2 FQNEAQ (reference sequence). The germline V and J ends were trimmed by 5 bases and 3 bases, with 10 bases remaining between them. The CDR3 sequence is CASSPQRHYGYTF. The DNA of the CDR3 is TGTGCCAGCAGCCCCCAGAGGCACTATGGCTACACCTTC.

The chain joins TRBV29-1 to TRBJ2-7; the D gene is possibly TRBD1 (6 bases). In germline, CDR1 is SQVTM, CDR2 ANQGSEA. Trimming pared 5 bases from V and 3 bases from J, leaving 11 bases between. The CDR3 consists of 12 residues. The CDR3 nucleotides read TGCAGCGTTCGGCCAGGGGACTACGAGCAGTACTTC. This gives the protein CSVRPGDYEQYF.

V and J are TRBV4-1 and TRBJ1-1; TRBD1 matches at 7 bases. This CDR3 comprises 14 residues. The V segment lost 4 bases and the J segment 5 bases; nucleotides outside the gene matches: 7. CDR1 is MGHRA and CDR2 is YSYEKL in the germline V gene. CDR3 nucleotides: TGCGCCAGCAGCCCACAGGGGTTGTGGACTGAAGCTTTCTTT. Protein product: CASSPQGLWTEAFF.

The chain is built from TRBV5-1 and TRBJ1-2; D ambiguous. This CDR3 has 16 amino acids. Trimming shortened V by 0 bases and J by 0 bases, and 12 bases separated the two germline ends. Germline V gene lookup returns CDR1 SGHRS and CDR2 YFSETQ. CDR3 nucleotide sequence: TGCGCCAGCAGCTTGGAGGCAGGTCGTTCTAACTATGGCTACACCTTC. Translation: CASSLEAGRSNYGYTF.

The CDR3 bases are TGTGCCACCCGTAGCGGGGGGGCCGCCTACGAGCAGTACTTC. This gives the protein CATRSGGAAYEQYF. This chain connects TRBV5-4 to TRBJ2-7; 11 bases are a match to TRBD2. V lost 9 bases, J lost 2 bases, and 7 bases stayed unmatched. The CDR3 is made up of 14 amino acids. CDR1 is SGHNT, CDR2 YYREEE, per germline (reference sequence). Supplemented by reference TRBV5-4 and TRBJ2-7, the full variable domain reads ETGVTQSPTHLIKTRGQQVTLRCSSQSGHNTVSWYQQALGQGPQFIFQYYREEENGRGNFPPRFSGLQFPNYSSELNVNALELDDSALYLCATRSGGAAYEQYFGPGTRLTVT.

Remarks on this clone: This same CDR3 is encoded by further DNA sequences in the sample. CDR3 residues: CATSDFQGETQYF. The CDR3, as DNA: TGTGCCACCAGTGATTTCCAGGGTGAGACCCAGTACTTC. This sequence joins TRBV24-1 and TRBJ2-5; maybe TRBD1 (5 bases). The CDR3 has 13 residues. CDR1 is KGHDR and CDR2 is SFDVKD in the germline V gene. The V end was cut by 1 base, the J end by 5 bases, with 7 bases between.

This chain links TRBV14 with TRBJ1-2, with D uncertain. V dropped 3 bases and J dropped 4 bases, with 9 bases sitting between them. Germline CDR1 SGHDN, CDR2 FVKESK. The CDR3 extends over 13 amino acids. CDR3 region: CASSQGDGYGYTF. CDR3 DNA: TGTGCCAGCAGCCAGGGTGACGGCTATGGCTACACCTTC.

The chain employs TRBV19 and TRBJ1-6; D is undetermined. Germline CDR1 is LNHDA and CDR2 is SQIVND (reference sequence). This CDR3 spans 15 amino acids. Trimming took 3 bases from V and 0 from J, leaving 6 bases between them. The CDR3 nucleotides read TGTGCCAGTAGTATCCCAAGCTCCTATAATTCACCCCTCCACTTT. This encodes CASSIPSSYNSPLHF.

This clone was detected only once. This sequence joins TRBV19 and TRBJ2-7; D perhaps matches TRBD2 (6 bases). Looked up from germline, CDR1 is LNHDA and CDR2 is SQIVND (reference sequence). Between the trimmed V and J ends, which lost 4 bases and 3 bases, there was a span of 13 bases. The CDR3 spans 14 residues. CDR3 loop: CASSRLDGNYEQYF. DNA for the CDR3: TGTGCCAGTAGTAGACTAGACGGAAACTACGAGCAGTACTTC.

The V and J genes are TRBV7-2 and TRBJ2-2, with a possible D match to TRBD1 (6 bases). Germline V gene data show CDR1 as SGHTA and CDR2 as FQGNSA. The CDR3 runs 13 residues. Trimming shortened V by 6 bases and J by 4 bases, and 9 bases separated the two germline ends. For the CDR3, the DNA is TGTGCCAGCAGGGGCAGGGGCACCGGGGAGCTGTTTTTT. As protein: CASRGRGTGELFF.

The chain is built from TRBV12-5 and TRBJ2-7, with TRBD1 identical over 9 bases. Unmatched junction bases numbered 7, after V lost 4 bases and J lost 9 bases. Germline values: CDR1 LGHNT, CDR2 FRNRAP. The CDR3 spans 13 residues. CDR3: CASGSDRGFGQYF. Written as DNA, the CDR3 is TGTGCTAGTGGTTCGGACAGGGGCTTCGGGCAGTACTTC.

The chain's CDR3 is CSVGTYLDGYTF. For the CDR3, the DNA is TGCAGCGTTGGGACTTATTTGGATGGCTACACCTTC. The chain has TRBV29-1 and TRBJ1-2; unclear D gene. V lost 4 bases and J 6 bases, leaving 12 bases between the germline ends. The CDR3 totals 12 residues. Germline lookup yields CDR1 SQVTM and CDR2 ANQGSEA.

The V call is TRBV7-8, the J call TRBJ1-2; no definite D call. Trimming removed 1 base from V and 8 bases from J, with 14 bases in between. This CDR3 region has 14 residues. Germline V lookup: CDR1 SGHVS, CDR2 FQNEAQ. The CDR3 protein is CASSLDSVAAGYTF. The CDR3 DNA follows: TGTGCCAGCAGCTTAGACTCCGTAGCGGCGGGCTACACCTTC.

This chain links TRBV18 with TRBJ1-2, with 9 bases fitting TRBD1. The germline V gene has CDR1 KGHSH and CDR2 LQKENI. J lost 5 bases, V lost 2 bases, and 3 bases had no gene match. This CDR3 region has 14 residues. DNA for the CDR3: TGTGCCAGCTCACCAGGACAGGGGACTTATGGCTACACCTTC. Encoded protein: CASSPGQGTYGYTF. Looking up the rest from reference TRBV18 and TRBJ1-2 gives the full variable domain: NAGVMQNPRHLVRRRGQEARLRCSPMKGHSHVYWYRQLPEEGLKFMVYLQKENIIDESGMPKERFSAEFPKEGPSILRIQQVVRGDSAAYFCASSPGQGTYGYTFGSGTRLTVV.

This clone has only one observation. The chain links TRBV9 to TRBJ1-1, with 8 positions matching TRBD1. This CDR3 region has 16 residues. Germline V lookup: CDR1 SGDLS, CDR2 YYNGEE. V dropped 0 bases and J dropped 4; count of bases not matched to a gene: 8. The CDR3 DNA is TGTGCCAGCAGCGTAGGGGCAGGGGGCCTTGGCACTGAAGCTTTCTTT. This translates into CASSVGAGGLGTEAFF.